The next 5 T cell receptor beta chains were all read from a single sample in a study of blood T cells in healthy people across ages. Through a sample-barcoded 5' primer and a J-beta primer mix, a second PCR was run for roughly 7 to 11 cycles. Using its own MiXCR run on the 5' RACE reads, TCRdb lists one record per CDR3 protein. The table shows hundreds of thousands of distinct CDR3 sequences, with about 25% occurring only once. This sample also appeared in a second study, on T cells of mothers and their children.

Sequenced: blood. The source is a boy between 10 and 17 years old in good health.

This clonotype has just a few counts. The gene calls are TRBV20-1 and TRBJ2-3; D unclear. Trimming left V 3 bases short and J 3 bases short, with 13 bases between. The germline V gene encodes CDR1 DFQATT and CDR2 SNEGSKA (reference sequence). The CDR3 loop spans 14 amino acids. The CDR3 DNA reads TGCAGTGCTAGTGTGGCCCCTCGGACAGATACGCAGTATTTT. It is translated as CSASVAPRTDTQYF.

This clonotype came up once. No conserved phenylalanine or tryptophan ends this CDR3, so it is likely a read error. The rearrangement links TRBV20-1 to TRBJ2-5; the match to TRBD2 covers 10 bases. Near its end, the DNA agrees better with TRBJ2-7, so the J call may be wrong. The CDR3 loop spans 15 amino acids. Germline V CDR1 and CDR2: DFQATT, SNEGSKA (reference sequence). CDR3 sequence reads: CSVPILAGNFYEQYL. CDR3 sequence (DNA): TGCAGTGTCCCTATACTAGCGGGGAACTTCTACGAGCAGTACCTC.

For this clonotype: A junction end diverges from the germline sequence, so it may reflect a read error. The chain employs TRBV7-9 and TRBJ2-5; TRBD1 matches 8 bases. TRBJ2-7 explains the end of the DNA better; the J call may be wrong. The CDR3 has 16 residues. The germline gives CDR1 SEHNR, CDR2 FQNEAQ (reference sequence). The CDR3 nucleotides are TGTGCCGGCAGCTCGGGACCCGGGACAGGAGCCTACGAGCAGTACTTC. Translated: CAGSSGPGTGAYEQYF.

The J gene is TRBJ1-6, the V gene TRBV28, with 8 bases identical to TRBD1. The germline V gene has CDR1 MDHEN and CDR2 SYDVKM. This CDR3 is 16 amino acids long. V dropped 5 bases and J dropped 4; count of bases not matched to a gene: 7. This CDR3 is CASSLPRGLYNSPLHF. CDR3 DNA sequence: TGTGCCAGCAGTCTACCCAGGGGGCTTTATAATTCACCCCTCCACTTT.

This clonotype was counted many times. The V gene is TRBV7-2, the J gene TRBJ2-7, with D hard to call. The V gene's germline CDR1 is SGHTA and CDR2 FQGNSA. This CDR3 has 15 amino acids. The V end lost 1 base, the J end lost 2 bases, and 12 bases lay between the germline ends. Here the CDR3 reads CASSLVALTTYEQYF. In DNA, the CDR3 is TGTGCCAGCAGCTTAGTGGCGCTGACGACCTACGAGCAGTACTTC. Full variable domain (outside the CDR3, taken from reference TRBV7-2 and TRBJ2-7): GAGVSQSPSNKVTEKGKDVELRCDPISGHTALYWYRQSLGQGLEFLIYFQGNSAPDKSGLPSDRFSAERTGGSVSTLTIQRTQQEDSAVYLCASSLVALTTYEQYFGPGTRLTVT.